This section outlines one TCR beta chain sequence together with its context. Its antigen remains unknown. Germline CDR1 reads SGHRS; CDR2 reads YFSETQ. After removal of 5 bases from V and 6 bases from J, the junction contained 5 bases not matched to a gene. This CDR3 comprises 14 residues. Data came from immunoSEQ multiplex PCR; TCRdb stores just in-frame clones and leaves some out. This repertoire shows 550,000 to 800,000 clones, 74% found once; its top ten account for 1.5% to 2%. This specimen belongs to a study of shared clonotypes between healthy human individuals. Study summary: The people who gave samples were a couple of women and a few men aged 18 to 49. Study results and caveats: An effect of sequencing depth on clonotype sharing among donors was expected. Since donors were few, the genetic and exposure-history diversity represented was limited.

J is TRBJ2-3 and V is TRBV5-1; 11 bases are a match to TRBD2. This clonotype originated in a woman aged 25 to 39 in good health. Sample: memory CD4+ T cells sorted from blood. As to subset: CD45RA-negative fraction. CDR3 sequence (DNA): TGCGCCAGCAGACTAGCGGGAGTGAAGGATACGCAGTATTTT. Translated: CASRLAGVKDTQYF.